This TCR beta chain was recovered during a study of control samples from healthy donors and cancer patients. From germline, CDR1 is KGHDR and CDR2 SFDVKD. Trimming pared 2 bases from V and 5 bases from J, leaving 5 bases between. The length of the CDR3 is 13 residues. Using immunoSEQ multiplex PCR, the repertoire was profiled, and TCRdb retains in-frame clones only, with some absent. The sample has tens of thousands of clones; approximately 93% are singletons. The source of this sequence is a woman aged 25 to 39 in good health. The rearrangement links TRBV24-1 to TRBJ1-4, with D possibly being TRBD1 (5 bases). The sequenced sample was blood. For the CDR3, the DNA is TGTGCCACCAGTGATTCAGGGAATGAAAAACTGTTTTTT. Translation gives CATSDSGNEKLFF.